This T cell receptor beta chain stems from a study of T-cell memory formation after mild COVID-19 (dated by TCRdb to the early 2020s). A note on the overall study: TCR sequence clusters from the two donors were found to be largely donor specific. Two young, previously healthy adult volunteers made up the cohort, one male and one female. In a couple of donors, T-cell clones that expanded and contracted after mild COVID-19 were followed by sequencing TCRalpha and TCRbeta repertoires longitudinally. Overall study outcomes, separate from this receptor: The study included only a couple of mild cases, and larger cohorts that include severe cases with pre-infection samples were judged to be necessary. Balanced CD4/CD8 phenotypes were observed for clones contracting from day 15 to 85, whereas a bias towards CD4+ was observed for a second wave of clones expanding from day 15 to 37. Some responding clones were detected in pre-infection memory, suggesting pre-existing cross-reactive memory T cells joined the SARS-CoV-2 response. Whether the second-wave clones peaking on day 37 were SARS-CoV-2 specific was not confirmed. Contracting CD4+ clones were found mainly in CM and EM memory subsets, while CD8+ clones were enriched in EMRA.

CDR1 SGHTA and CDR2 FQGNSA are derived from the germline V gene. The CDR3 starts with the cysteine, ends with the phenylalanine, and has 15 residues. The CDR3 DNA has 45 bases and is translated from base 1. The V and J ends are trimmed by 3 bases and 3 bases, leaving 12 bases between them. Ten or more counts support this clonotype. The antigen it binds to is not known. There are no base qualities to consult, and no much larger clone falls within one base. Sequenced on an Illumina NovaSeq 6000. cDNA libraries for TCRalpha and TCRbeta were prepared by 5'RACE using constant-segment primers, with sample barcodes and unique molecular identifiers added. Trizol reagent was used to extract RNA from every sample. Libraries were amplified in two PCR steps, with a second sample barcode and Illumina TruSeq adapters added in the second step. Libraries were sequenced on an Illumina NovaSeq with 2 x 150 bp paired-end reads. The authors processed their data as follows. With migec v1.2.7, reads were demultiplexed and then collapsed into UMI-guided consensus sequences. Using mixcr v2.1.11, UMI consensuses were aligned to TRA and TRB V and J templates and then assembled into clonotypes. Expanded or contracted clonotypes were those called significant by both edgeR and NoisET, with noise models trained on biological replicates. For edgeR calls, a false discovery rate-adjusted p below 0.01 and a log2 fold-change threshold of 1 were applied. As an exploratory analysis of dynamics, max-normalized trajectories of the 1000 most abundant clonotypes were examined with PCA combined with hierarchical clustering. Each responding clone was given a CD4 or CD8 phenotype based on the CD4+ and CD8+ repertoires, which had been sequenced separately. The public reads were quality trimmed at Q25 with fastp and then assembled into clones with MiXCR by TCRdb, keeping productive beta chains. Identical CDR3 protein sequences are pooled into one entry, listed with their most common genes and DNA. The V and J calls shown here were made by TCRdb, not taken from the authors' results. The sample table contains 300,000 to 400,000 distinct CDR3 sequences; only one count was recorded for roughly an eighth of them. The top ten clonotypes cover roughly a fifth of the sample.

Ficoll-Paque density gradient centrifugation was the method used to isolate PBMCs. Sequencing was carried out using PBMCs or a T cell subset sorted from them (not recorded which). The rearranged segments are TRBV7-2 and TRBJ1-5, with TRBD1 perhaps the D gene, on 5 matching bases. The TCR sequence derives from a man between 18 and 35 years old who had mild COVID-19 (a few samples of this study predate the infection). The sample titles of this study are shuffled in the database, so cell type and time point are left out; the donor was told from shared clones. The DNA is TGTGCCAGCAGCTTCGCCCAGGGAGACAATCAGCCCCAGCATTTT. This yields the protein CASSFAQGDNQPQHF.